These T cell receptor beta chains were read from a single sample in a study of cytomegalovirus exposure and HLA in healthy donors. Assay used: immunoSEQ multiplex PCR; TCRdb lists only in-frame clones, some missing. The sample records 120,000 to 150,000 clones, roughly 87% being singletons. Sample: PBMCs. These receptors were taken from a man aged 18 to 30 in good health and CMV-seropositive. Both conserved end residues are part of each CDR3. The D gene is left open where the match is weak. Rows may omit the clone size; those that give it use once, few, many or a size class.

v_call	d_call	j_call	cdr3_length	clone_size	cdr3_nt	cdr3_aa
TRBV6-5	TRBD2	TRBJ2-1	15	-	TGTGCCAGCAGTTCCCTAGCGGGGGCCTACAATGAGCAGTTCTTC	CASSSLAGAYNEQFF
TRBV25-1	-	TRBJ1-2	17	-	TGTGCCAGCAGCGATCCCCGGCCGCCCGGGGCTAACTATGGCTACACCTTC	CASSDPRPPGANYGYTF
TRBV5-6	-	TRBJ1-2	16	-	TGTGCCAGCAGCTTCGGCGGTTTGGCAGGGAATTATGGCTACACCTTC	CASSFGGLAGNYGYTF
TRBV7-2	TRBD2	TRBJ2-7	16	-	TGTGCCAGCAGCTCGGGACTAGCGGGAAAGTCCTACGAGCAGTACTTC	CASSSGLAGKSYEQYF
TRBV7-2	-	TRBJ2-7	15	-	TGTGCCAGCAGCTTAGCGAGCAGGGGGGCTTACGAGCAGTACTTC	CASSLASRGAYEQYF
TRBV5-1	TRBD2	TRBJ2-7	16	-	TGCGCCAGCAGCGGGGGCCGACTAGCGGGAGAGGACGAGCAGTACTTC	CASSGGRLAGEDEQYF
TRBV28	-	TRBJ2-2	14	-	TGTGCCAGCAGTTGGACAGAAAGCACCGGGGAGCTGTTTTTT	CASSWTESTGELFF
TRBV5-1	TRBD2	TRBJ2-3	15	-	TGCGCCAGCAGCCCATTCACTAGCGGGAAGGATACGCAGTATTTT	CASSPFTSGKDTQYF
TRBV7-8	-	TRBJ2-2	14	-	TGTGCCAGCAGCCCCCGGGGGAACACCGGGGAGCTGTTTTTT	CASSPRGNTGELFF
TRBV19	TRBD1	TRBJ1-2	15	-	TGTGCCAGTAGTCAAATTCCTGACAGGGTTGACGGCTACACCTTC	CASSQIPDRVDGYTF
TRBV10-3	TRBD1	TRBJ2-7	14	-	TGTGCCATCAGTGCCGGACAGGACGGCTACGAGCAGTACTTC	CAISAGQDGYEQYF
TRBV28	-	TRBJ1-6	13	-	TGTGCCACGGCACAGGGCGTGGAATCACCCCTCCACTTT	CATAQGVESPLHF
TRBV25-1	-	TRBJ1-1	17	-	TGTGCCAGCAGTGCCCAGACAGAGACCTTTAAGCCCAGGAAAGCTTTCTTT	CASSAQTETFKPRKAFF
TRBV7-9	-	TRBJ2-2	15	-	TGTGCCAGCAGCAACAGGGATCCGCACACCGGGGAGCTGTTTTTT	CASSNRDPHTGELFF
TRBV5-4	-	TRBJ2-2	12	few	TGTGCCAGCAGCCATTCCTACGGGGAGCTGTTTTTT	CASSHSYGELFF
TRBV7-8	-	TRBJ2-5	13	-	TGTGCCAGCAGTCCTCTACCGCAAGAGACCCAGTACTTC	CASSPLPQETQYF
TRBV27	-	TRBJ1-2	15	-	TGTGCCAGCAGTTCCAGGGCCGGGGGAACGGGTAGCTACACCTTC	CASSSRAGGTGSYTF
TRBV18	-	TRBJ1-1	15	few	TGTGCCAGCTCACCAAGGGACACAACACCCTTTGAAGCTTTCTTT	CASSPRDTTPFEAFF
TRBV10-3	-	TRBJ2-7	12	-	TGTGCCATCAGCCGGGACACGAACGAGCAGTACTTC	CAISRDTNEQYF
TRBV7-2	TRBD2	TRBJ2-2	15	-	TGTGCCAGCAGCTTTACTAGCGGGAGGACCGGGGAGCTGTTTTTT	CASSFTSGRTGELFF
TRBV2	-	TRBJ1-5	15	-	TGTGCCAGCAGGATGGACAGTTTGAGCAATCAGCCCCAGCATTTT	CASRMDSLSNQPQHF
TRBV10-3	TRBD1	TRBJ1-1	13	-	TGTGCCATCAGTACAGGGGCTGACCCTGAAGCTTTCTTT	CAISTGADPEAFF